This record concerns one TCR beta chain sequence. The clone's antigen remains unknown. The sample holds no much larger clone one base away, and base qualities are not on file. The donors were healthy, HIV-negative adults with no recently reported acute infections or vaccinations. Every donor was a Caucasian adult residing in Nashville, Tennessee, USA. CD4+ T cells were enriched by magnetic negative selection; naive cells were then positively selected on CD45RA, and the negative fraction formed the memory subset. After blood collection by leukapheresis, PBMCs were isolated using Ficoll-Histopaque density gradient centrifugation and then cryopreserved in the vapor phase of liquid nitrogen. Analytical flow cytometry was used to check the purity and quantity of every magnetically sorted T cell population. Genomic DNA was isolated from every sorted fraction and measured by UV absorbance on a Nanodrop 2000c.

These data come from a study of shared clonotypes between healthy human individuals (dated by TCRdb to 2020 to 2021). About the study as a whole: Two women and a few men aged 18 to 49 years were included in the cohort. Libraries were prepared and TCR repertoires were sequenced by different laboratories using diverse techniques, in order to increase sequencing depth and limit assay-specific biases. Per donor, three plates each were used for CD4 naive and CD4 memory, two for CD8 naive, and one for CD8 memory. Blood TCR repertoires of a handful of healthy adults were deeply sequenced to estimate repertoire size and the extent of clonotype sharing between individuals. Per donor, leukapheresis produced somewhere between about 0.94 and 9 billion PBMCs. Overall results and qualifications from the work: Naive subsets generally had larger estimated clonotype richness than memory subsets. Rarefaction of sorted-subset datasets indicated incomplete sequencing despite the large sequencing depth. Clonotypes shared by all four sorted-subset donors showed higher generation probabilities than non-shared clonotypes. The small number of donors limited the genetic and exposure-history diversity represented. Pairwise subsampling led to the expectation that sequencing depth would affect the degree of clonotype sharing among donors. Around 5% of naive CD4, roughly 3.6% of naive CD8, around 2.3% of memory CD4, and more than 0.35% of memory CD8 clonotypes were shared across a few donors. Sampling was limited to blood, and TCR repertoires in tissue likely differ from TCR repertoires in blood.

Using the deep immunoSEQ assay, multiplex PCR amplified TCR CDR3 regions from genomic DNA. Extracted genomic DNA from each cell subset was distributed evenly across all wells of several immunoSEQ 96-well plates, and each plate was treated as a replicate. For sorted subsets, approximately 190 ng of genomic DNA, equivalent to 30,000 or so T cell genomes, went into each replicate PCR. The purified libraries were quantified using a Qubit 3.0 fluorometer, sized with a Bioanalyzer 2100, and then quantified again using the KAPA Library Quantification kit. Each immunoSEQ 96-well plate was sequenced on its own single-read 150-cycle Illumina NextSeq 550 flow cell. The study's processing was this. Because the immunoSEQ output included only junctional sequences and no quality scores, the filtering could not be the same as the filtering used for full-length reads. To assign V/J genes and CDR3, sequences were annotated using PyIR, a Python wrapper for IgBLAST v1.9, with IMGT germline references. Reads were removed for weak V/J assignments (E-value above 1e-6), missing CDR3, stop codons, out-of-frame junctions, or ambiguous translated residues. V3J clonotypes were defined as sequences sharing the same inferred V gene, J gene, and CDR3 amino acid sequence. Percentage overlap between repertoires was computed as shared unique clonotypes divided by the size of the smaller repertoire. RTK rarefaction, the Chao1 estimator, and Recon v2.1 estimates of unobserved clonotypes were used to assess repertoire richness. For all TCRbeta clonotypes obtained by the gDNA method from a few donors, generation probabilities were computed with OLGA. As stored in TCRdb, this immuneACCESS dataset retains in-frame rearrangements with V and J assigned. A fraction of the clones does not appear; measured against another copy, unresolved V genes explain less than half of the discrepancy, and the remainder lacks a known reason. V and J calls and clone size follow that table, whereas D and trimming were derived from the DNA. The sample table lists a few million clones, around nine tenths of them with a count of one. The ten most abundant clones make up roughly 0.14% of the sample.

In the germline V gene (reference sequence), CDR1 corresponds to GTSNPN and CDR2 to SVGIG. The CDR3 runs 15 residues from the cysteine to the phenylalanine. Only the CDR3 part of the read is kept: 45 bases, read in frame from the first base. At the junction V is shortened by 0 bases and J by 0 bases; bases outside the gene matches: 4. Sample: naive CD4+ T cells sorted from blood. Reading the label with the study, this specimen's cell subset or site is: CD45RA+ positively selected. This TCR derives from a man aged 18 to 30 in good health. Recombination linked TRBV30 to TRBJ1-1, with 7 junctional bases fitting TRBD1. The DNA reads TGTGCCTGGAGTGTAAAGGGGGCGGTGAACACTGAAGCTTTCTTT. Its amino acids are CAWSVKGAVNTEAFF. The CDR3 plus the reference TRBV30 and TRBJ1-1 genes for the other parts give the full variable domain: SQTIHQWPATLVQPVGSPLSLECTVEGTSNPNLYWYRQAAGRGLQLLFYSVGIGQISSEVPQNLSASRPQDRQFILSSKKLLLSDSGFYLCAWSVKGAVNTEAFFGQGTRLTVV.